Detailed here is one T cell receptor beta chain. Its specificity is not known. Here immunoSEQ multiplex PCR was the method, and the copy in TCRdb shows in-frame clones only, minus some. Here the sample spans roughly 36,000 clones, roughly 87% being singletons. This sample is part of a study of graft-versus-host responses after intestinal transplantation. Study context: Grafts were multivisceral, liver-intestinal, or isolated intestinal. Anti-thymocyte globulin induction was given to all recipients, followed by tacrolimus and steroids for 2 to 3 years.

Processing released intraepithelial and lamina propria lymphocytes from the graft tissue. Broader study findings: The authors found GvH clones in recipient marrow, some appearing first in ileum or blood. Where graft-donor T cell macrochimerism was present, patients had high graft-versus-host to host-versus-graft clonal ratios in allografts.

V dropped 3 bases and J dropped 4 bases, with 11 bases sitting between them. Germline-derived CDR1 and CDR2 are SGDLS and YYNGEE. The CDR3 has 14 amino acids. The receptor was derived from a human patient who received an intestinal transplant, so some T cells may come from the graft donor. Sample: ileum tissue, taken around 200 days after intestinal transplant. The chain is built from TRBV9 and TRBJ2-1; D is possibly TRBD1 (6 bases). DNA of the CDR3: TGTGCCAGCAGCGATGGACAGTATTACAATGAGCAGTTCTTC. It translates to CASSDGQYYNEQFF.